The 19 T cell receptor beta chains below were found in one sample sequenced in a study of blood T cell repertoires in COVID-19. Data came from immunoSEQ multiplex PCR; TCRdb stores just in-frame clones and leaves some out. The repertoire consists of about 190,000 clones, with around 79% occurring once and the leading ten covering 13%. Sequencing input: peripheral blood. The receptor set was obtained from a man aged 45 to 65 who had recovered from COVID-19.

The chain joins TRBV27 to TRBJ2-3; no clear D gene. The CDR3 has 11 residues. Germline-derived CDR1 and CDR2 are MNHEY and SMNVEV (reference sequence). Trimming shortened V by 4 bases and J by 7 bases, and 6 bases separated the two germline ends. CDR3 in DNA: TGTGCCAGCAGTTCCGCGCATACGCAGTATTTT. Translated, it gives CASSSAHTQYF.

The chain recombines TRBV19 with TRBJ2-7, with TRBD1 as a possible D gene (7 bases). CDR3 length: 14 residues. The V and J ends lost 6 bases and 4 bases respectively, with 16 bases between them. Germline V lookup: CDR1 LNHDA, CDR2 SQIVND (reference sequence). CDR3 DNA sequence: TGTGCCAGTAGCCCTCCGGAGGGGGCATACGAGCAGTACTTC. Protein sequence: CASSPPEGAYEQYF.

This clone was detected a few times. The genes are TRBV19 and TRBJ2-6; 7 bases line up with TRBD2. The CDR3 sequence is 16 residues long. Germline CDR1 is LNHDA and CDR2 is SQIVND (reference sequence). V lost 5 bases to trimming and J lost 2 bases; unmatched junction nucleotides: 6. The CDR3 protein is CASSVGGVTGANVLTF. The DNA for the CDR3 is TGTGCCAGTAGTGTGGGGGGGGTTACTGGGGCCAACGTCCTGACTTTC. Full variable domain (missing parts from reference TRBV19 and TRBJ2-6): DGGITQSPKYLFRKEGQNVTLSCEQNLNHDAMYWYRQDPGQGLRLIYYSQIVNDFQKGDIAEGYSVSREKKESFPLTVTSAQKNPTAFYLCASSVGGVTGANVLTFGAGSRLTVL.

This clone occurred once. The chain joins TRBV7-8 to TRBJ1-2; perhaps TRBD1 as D (6 bases). The CDR3 totals 14 residues. Looked up from germline, CDR1 is SGHVS and CDR2 is FQNEAQ. Trimming shortened V by 5 bases and J by 4 bases, and 14 bases separated the two germline ends. The DNA of the CDR3 is TGTGCCAGCAGCAGACAGGATGCGGTCTATGGCTACACCTTC. It encodes CASSRQDAVYGYTF.

The rearrangement uses TRBV2 and TRBJ2-7, with 12 nucleotides matching TRBD1. With V trimmed by 8 bases and J by 0 bases, 17 bases remained unmatched. Germline CDR1 and CDR2: SNHLY and FYNNEI. The CDR3 extends over 19 amino acids. This chain's CDR3 is CASLGTGGIGGVNSYEQYF. The CDR3 DNA reads TGTGCCAGCCTCGGGACAGGGGGCATTGGGGGAGTTAACTCCTACGAGCAGTACTTC.

This chain joins TRBV30 and TRBJ2-2; no clear D. Trimming took 4 bases from V and 3 from J, leaving 12 bases between them. Germline V lookup: CDR1 GTSNPN, CDR2 SVGIG (reference sequence). CDR3 size: 14 residues. The CDR3: CAWTRSGYTGELFF. For the CDR3, the DNA is TGTGCCTGGACCCGGTCAGGTTACACCGGGGAGCTGTTTTTT.

This chain uses TRBV19 with TRBJ2-2; possibly TRBD2 for D (5 bases). Deletions cut 10 bases from V and 6 bases from J, with 12 bases between. The germline V gene encodes CDR1 LNHDA and CDR2 SQIVND (reference sequence). The CDR3 runs 12 residues. CDR3 amino acids: CATARGPGELFF. Written as DNA, the CDR3 is TGTGCCACCGCCCGGGGTCCCGGGGAGCTGTTTTTT.

This chain joins TRBV4-1 and TRBJ1-5; D is possibly TRBD1 (6 bases). CDR3 size: 17 residues. Trimming took 0 bases from V and 1 from J, leaving 13 bases between them. Germline V CDR1 and CDR2: MGHRA, YSYEKL. The CDR3 spells CASSQDRGRGSNQPQHF. The CDR3 region has the DNA TGCGCCAGCAGCCAAGATCGTGGCAGGGGAAGCAATCAGCCCCAGCATTTT.

The rearrangement joins TRBV2 to TRBJ2-3; D unclear. The germline gives CDR1 SNHLY, CDR2 FYNNEI. The V end was cut by 8 bases, the J end by 5 bases, with 11 bases between. The CDR3 consists of 12 residues. The CDR3 coding sequence is TGTGCCAGCGGTCCATTGAGAGATACGCAGTATTTT. This gives the protein CASGPLRDTQYF.

This clone was picked up many times. V and J are TRBV6-5 and TRBJ2-7, with 8 bases aligning to TRBD1. The CDR3 extends over 14 amino acids. The ends lost 8 bases at V and 5 bases at J; junction bases unmatched: 11. CDR1 MNHEY and CDR2 SVGAGI come from the germline V gene. CDR3 loop: CASASRTGKDEQYF. As DNA, the CDR3 is TGTGCCAGCGCCTCGAGGACAGGGAAGGACGAGCAGTACTTC.

The rearrangement joins TRBV9 to TRBJ2-2, with TRBD1 identical over 7 bases. The CDR3 contains 16 residues. Germline V gene sequence: CDR1 SGDLS, CDR2 YYNGEE. J lost 1 base, V lost 6 bases, and 9 bases had no gene match. CDR3 sequence: CASNIEQGRNTGELFF. The CDR3 nucleotides are TGTGCCAGCAACATAGAACAGGGGAGGAACACCGGGGAGCTGTTTTTT.

This chain links TRBV28 with TRBJ1-2; TRBD1 might be the D (6 bases). The germline V and J ends were trimmed by 6 bases and 5 bases, with 13 bases remaining between them. CDR1 MDHEN and CDR2 SYDVKM come from the germline V gene. This CDR3 is 13 amino acids long. The CDR3, as DNA: TGTGCCAGCAGCAGAGGGGGTGTTTATGGCTACACCTTC. Protein: CASSRGGVYGYTF.

This chain connects TRBV6-1 to TRBJ1-4; unclear D gene. CDR1 is MNHNS, CDR2 SASEGT, per germline. The ends were cut back, 4 bases at V and 6 bases at J, with 21 bases in the middle. CDR3 size: 17 residues. Here the CDR3 reads CASSGETNYPVDEKLFF. The CDR3 nucleotides are TGTGCCAGCAGTGGGGAGACTAACTATCCCGTCGATGAAAAACTGTTTTTT.

The chain combines TRBV7-9 with TRBJ1-5; D is unresolved. This CDR3 contains 12 residues. The V end was cut by 2 bases, the J end by 9 bases, with 8 bases between. The germline V gene has CDR1 SEHNR and CDR2 FQNEAQ (reference sequence). Here the CDR3 reads CASSLWEGPQHF. The CDR3 nucleotides are TGTGCCAGCAGCTTATGGGAGGGGCCCCAGCATTTT.

The gene calls are TRBV20-1 and TRBJ2-5; tentative D call: TRBD1 (5 bases). Germline V lookup: CDR1 DFQATT, CDR2 SNEGSKA (reference sequence). The CDR3 is 14 amino acids. The V end was cut by 3 bases, the J end by 0 bases, with 11 bases between. Here the CDR3 DNA reads TGCAGTGCTAGTCGTGGCAGGGACCAAGAGACCCAGTACTTC. Encoded protein: CSASRGRDQETQYF.

V and J are TRBV5-1 and TRBJ2-1; possibly TRBD2 for D (6 bases). Trimming left V 4 bases short and J 5 bases short, with 13 bases between. The CDR3 spans 14 residues. CDR1 SGHRS and CDR2 YFSETQ come from the germline V gene. The CDR3 spells CASSQNLANNEQFF. In DNA, the CDR3 is TGCGCCAGCAGCCAGAATCTAGCGAACAATGAGCAGTTCTTC.

V gene TRBV7-3 combines with J gene TRBJ2-3; no firm D call. Trimming took off 1 base at V and 1 base at J, with 6 bases between the two ends. There are 14 residues in the CDR3. CDR1 SGHTA and CDR2 FQGTGA come from the germline V gene. The CDR3 is CASSLIAGTDTQYF. The CDR3 DNA follows: TGTGCCAGCAGCTTAATAGCAGGCACAGATACGCAGTATTTT.

V is TRBV5-4 and J is TRBJ2-2, with TRBD2 as a possible D gene (5 bases). Germline V gene data show CDR1 as SGHNT and CDR2 as YYREEE (reference sequence). CDR3 length equals 16 residues. Trimming took 4 bases from V and 0 from J, leaving 13 bases between them. DNA for the CDR3: TGTGCCAGCAGCCCTCGCCGGAGGACGAACACCGGGGAGCTGTTTTTT. Translating gives CASSPRRRTNTGELFF. Using reference TRBV5-4 and TRBJ2-2 for the parts outside the CDR3, the full variable domain is ETGVTQSPTHLIKTRGQQVTLRCSSQSGHNTVSWYQQALGQGPQFIFQYYREEENGRGNFPPRFSGLQFPNYSSELNVNALELDDSALYLCASSPRRRTNTGELFFGEGSRLTVL.

The J gene is TRBJ2-7, the V gene TRBV30; 7 bases line up with TRBD1. The V gene end was trimmed by 7 bases and the J gene end by 4 bases; junction bases not matched to a gene: 13. This CDR3 spans 14 amino acids. Germline V gives CDR1 GTSNPN, CDR2 SVGIG (reference sequence). CDR3 region: CASNHRDRDYEQYF. CDR3 bases: TGTGCCTCTAATCACCGGGACAGAGATTACGAGCAGTACTTC.